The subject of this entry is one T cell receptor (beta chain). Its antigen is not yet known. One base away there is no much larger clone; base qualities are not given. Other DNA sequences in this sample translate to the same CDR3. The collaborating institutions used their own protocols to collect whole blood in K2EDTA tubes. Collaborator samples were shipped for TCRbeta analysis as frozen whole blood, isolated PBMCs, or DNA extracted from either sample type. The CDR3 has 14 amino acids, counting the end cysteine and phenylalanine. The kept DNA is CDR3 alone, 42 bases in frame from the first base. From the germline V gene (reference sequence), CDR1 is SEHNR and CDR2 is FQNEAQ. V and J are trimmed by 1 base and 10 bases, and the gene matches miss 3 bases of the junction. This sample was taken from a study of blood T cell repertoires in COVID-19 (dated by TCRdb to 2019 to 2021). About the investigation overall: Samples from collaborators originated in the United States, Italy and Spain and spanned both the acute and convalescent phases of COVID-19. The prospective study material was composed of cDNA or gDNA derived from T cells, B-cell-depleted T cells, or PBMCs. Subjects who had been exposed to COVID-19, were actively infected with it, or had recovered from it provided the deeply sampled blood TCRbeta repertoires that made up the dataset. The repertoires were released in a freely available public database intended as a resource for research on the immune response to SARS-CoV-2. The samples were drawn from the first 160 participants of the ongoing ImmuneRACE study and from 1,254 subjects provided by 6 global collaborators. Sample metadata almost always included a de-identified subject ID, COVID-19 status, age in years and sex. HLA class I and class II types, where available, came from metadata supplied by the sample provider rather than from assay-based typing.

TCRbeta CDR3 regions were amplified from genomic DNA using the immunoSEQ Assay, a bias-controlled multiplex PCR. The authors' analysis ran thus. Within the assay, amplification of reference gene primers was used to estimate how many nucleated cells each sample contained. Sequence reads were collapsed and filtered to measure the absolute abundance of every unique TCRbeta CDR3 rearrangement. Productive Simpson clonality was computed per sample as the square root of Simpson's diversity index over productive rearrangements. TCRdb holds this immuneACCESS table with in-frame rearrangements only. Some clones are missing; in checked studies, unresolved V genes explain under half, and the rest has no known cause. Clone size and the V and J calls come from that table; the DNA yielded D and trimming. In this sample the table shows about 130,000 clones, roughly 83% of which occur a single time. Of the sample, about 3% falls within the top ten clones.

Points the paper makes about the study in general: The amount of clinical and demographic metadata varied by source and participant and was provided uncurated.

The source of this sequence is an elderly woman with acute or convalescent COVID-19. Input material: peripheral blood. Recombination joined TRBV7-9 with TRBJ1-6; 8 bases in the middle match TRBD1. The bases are TGTGCCAGCAGCTTAGGACAGGGGTACTCACCCCTCCACTTT. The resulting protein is CASSLGQGYSPLHF.